The T cell receptor (beta chain) described here comes from a study of T cells in Graves' hyperthyroidism and ophthalmopathy. The wider study: Before treatment of any kind, peripheral blood was taken at initial diagnosis. Study-wide points: In the blood, most expanded thyroid clonotypes above 0.001 appeared as well.

The TCR beta CDR3 regions underwent amplification using RNA transcripts as the source. Using the HTBI primer set, a first-round RT-PCR was run on the TCR CDR3. From the multiplex PCR reads, TCRdb called clonotypes with MiXCR, one entry per CDR3 protein. The sample has 450,000 to 650,000 distinct CDR3 sequences; about a sixth are singletons. Ophthalmopathy patients had moderate-to-severe active disease, CAS ≥3, NOSPECS ≥4, and disease duration under 3 months. Approximately 10 ml of fresh peripheral blood supplied the PBMCs. V lost 4 bases, J lost 6 bases, and 3 bases stayed unmatched. This CDR3 spans 13 amino acids. Germline values: CDR1 SQVTM, CDR2 ANQGSEA. This clonotype was seen only a few times. Its antigen is as yet unknown.

Sequencing input: blood. The J gene is TRBJ2-2, the V gene TRBV29-1, with TRBD2 identical over 9 bases. This sequence originates from a woman between 18 and 29 years old with Graves' ophthalmopathy. CDR3: CSVGLAGAGELFF. CDR3 DNA sequence: TGCAGCGTTGGTTTAGCGGGAGCCGGGGAGCTGTTTTTT.